This T cell receptor beta chain comes out of a study of vaccination effects on CD4 cells after COVID-19. Overall study findings and caveats: Convalescents' post-vaccine spike-reactive clones were mainly new, vaccine-induced.

The CDR3 covers 15 residues. Germline V gene lookup returns CDR1 SGDLS and CDR2 YYNGEE. V was pared by 0 bases and J by 5 bases, with 3 bases of the junction left unmatched. Prior to sequencing, the ViraFEST assay stimulated PBMC with viral peptide pools, which expanded the antigen-specific CD4+ T cells. Researchers isolated CD4+ T cells once approximately ten days of culture had elapsed. It was between March and December 2020 that the person had a SARS-CoV-2 infection confirmed by PCR. Half the medium was replaced with IL-2 medium on days 3 and 7. This clone was seen a few times. The antigen is undetermined. Profiled with immunoSEQ multiplex PCR; TCRdb holds only in-frame clones, not every one. The profile shows more than 35,000 clones, under 80% of them singletons.

This specimen was CD4+ T cells from PBMCs cultured with a peptide pool, taken before COVID-19 vaccination. The sequence came from a human donor who had a prior SARS-CoV-2 infection. This chain links TRBV9 with TRBJ2-5, with 11 nucleotides matching TRBD1. The CDR3 loop reads CASSVEGTGGETQYF. CDR3 nucleotide sequence: TGTGCCAGCAGCGTAGAGGGGACAGGGGGGGAGACCCAGTACTTC. The full variable domain, rest sourced from reference TRBV9 and TRBJ2-5, is DSGVTQTPKHLITATGQRVTLRCSPRSGDLSVYWYQQSLDQGLQFLIQYYNGEERAKGNILERFSAQQFPDLHSELNLSSLELGDSALYFCASSVEGTGGETQYFGPGTRLLVL.